This T cell receptor beta chain is from a study of CD8 T cells in ankylosing spondylitis. In this sample, this clonotype turned up a few times. What it binds is not known. This CDR3 has 14 residues. Trimming left V 4 bases short and J 7 bases short, with 15 bases between. CDR1 and CDR2 (germline): SGHRS, YFSETQ. From the 5' RACE reads, TCRdb called clonotypes with MiXCR, one entry per CDR3 protein. The table has under 250,000 distinct CDR3 sequences, more than 25% seen once. Study-wide results and limits: Seemingly characteristic of ankylosing spondylitis blood was a TCR beta motif consisting of several highly homologous variants. Disease-linked clones proved CD8+ and comparatively uncommon in peripheral blood.

This chain uses TRBV5-1 with TRBJ2-1, with D unresolved. This clonotype was obtained from a male donor with ankylosing spondylitis or in good health (not recorded which). The specimen sequenced was blood, either unsorted or a sorted T cell fraction (not recorded which). The CDR3 region has the DNA TGCGCCAGCAGCCCGCCGACGACTCGAAATGAGCAGTTCTTC. This sequence encodes CASSPPTTRNEQFF.